The sequence of this TCR beta chain was determined in a study of CD8+ T cells in alopecia areata. General study findings and limits: Shared TCR sequences were less clear between patients than in mice, possibly partly from HLA diversity. More clonal than normal scalp was lesional scalp, particularly alopecia totalis/universalis. Scalp data also include sequences from resident alphabeta T cells of normal skin.

The V and J ends lost 4 bases and 2 bases respectively, with 8 bases between them. From germline, CDR1 is SGHDT and CDR2 YYEEEE. The length of the CDR3 is 13 residues. Of note for this clone: Its specificity is not known.

Sequencing relied on a cDNA template that was reverse transcribed from extracted RNA. Data came from immunoSEQ multiplex PCR; TCRdb stores just in-frame clones and leaves some out. Of more than 95,000 clones listed, 55% to 80% are singletons. The sample comprised CD4+ T cells sorted from blood. The sequence came from a human donor in good health. The rearrangement joins TRBV5-6 to TRBJ2-3; maybe TRBD1 (5 bases). Written as DNA, the CDR3 is TGTGCCAGCAGCCAGGGCCCCACAGATACGCAGTATTTT. Translating gives CASSQGPTDTQYF.